This T cell receptor (beta chain) was recovered during a study of CXCR3-negative and CXCR3-positive naive CD8 T cells. With regard to this clonotype: What it binds is unknown.

Study outcomes and limitations: Surface CD5 was comparable between naive subsets; TCR strength was inferred from TRB CDR3 properties. Each naive subset displayed comparably high diversity, whereas memory CD8+ cells displayed much lower diversity.

The libraries of TRB cDNA were constructed through 5' RACE using UMI labels. TCRdb reprocessed the 5' RACE reads and reports one entry per CDR3 protein, with no DNA. The clone table shows 38,000 or so distinct CDR3 sequences, with the ten largest holding roughly 14%. This CDR3 comprises 14 residues. From germline, CDR1 is MGHDK and CDR2 SYGVNS. Sequencing input: memory CD8+ T cells from blood. This sequence was found in a human donor in good health. Some clones in this sample may be carry-over from other donors' samples. The chain recombines TRBV25-1 with TRBJ1-1; the D gene TCRdb calls, TRBD1, cannot be checked with no DNA. CDR3 residues: CASSEGDLNTEAFF.